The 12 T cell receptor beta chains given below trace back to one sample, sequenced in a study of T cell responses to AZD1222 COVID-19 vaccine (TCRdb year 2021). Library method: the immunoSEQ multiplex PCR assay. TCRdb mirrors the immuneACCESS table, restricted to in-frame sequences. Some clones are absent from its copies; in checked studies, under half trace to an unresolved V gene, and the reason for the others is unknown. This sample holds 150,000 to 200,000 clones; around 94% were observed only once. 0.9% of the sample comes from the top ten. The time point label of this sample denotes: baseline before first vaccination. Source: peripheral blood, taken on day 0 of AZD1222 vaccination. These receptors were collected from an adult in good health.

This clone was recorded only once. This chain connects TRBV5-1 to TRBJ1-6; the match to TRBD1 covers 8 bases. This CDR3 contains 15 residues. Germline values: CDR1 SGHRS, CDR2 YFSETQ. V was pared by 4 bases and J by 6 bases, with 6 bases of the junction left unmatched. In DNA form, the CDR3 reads TGCGCCAGCAGCAGTCAGGGGGCTGGTAATTCACCCCTCCACTTT. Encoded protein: CASSSQGAGNSPLHF. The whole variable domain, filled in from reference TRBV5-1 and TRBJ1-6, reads KAGVTQTPRYLIKTRGQQVTLSCSPISGHRSVSWYQQTPGQGLQFLFEYFSETQRNKGNFPGRFSGRQFSNSRSEMNVSTLELGDSALYLCASSSQGAGNSPLHFGNGTRLTVT.

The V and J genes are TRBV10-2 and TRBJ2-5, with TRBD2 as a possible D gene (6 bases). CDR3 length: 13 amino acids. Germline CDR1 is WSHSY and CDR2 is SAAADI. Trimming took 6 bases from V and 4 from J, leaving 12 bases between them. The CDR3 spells CASRETSLETQYF. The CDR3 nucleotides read TGCGCCAGCAGGGAGACTAGTTTAGAGACCCAGTACTTC.

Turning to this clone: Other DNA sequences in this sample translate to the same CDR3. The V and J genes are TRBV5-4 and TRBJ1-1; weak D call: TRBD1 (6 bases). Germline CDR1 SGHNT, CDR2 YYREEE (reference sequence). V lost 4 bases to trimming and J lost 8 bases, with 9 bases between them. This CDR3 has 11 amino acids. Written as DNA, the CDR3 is TGTGCCAGCAGCCGTGGGACAGAAGCTTTCTTT. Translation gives CASSRGTEAFF.

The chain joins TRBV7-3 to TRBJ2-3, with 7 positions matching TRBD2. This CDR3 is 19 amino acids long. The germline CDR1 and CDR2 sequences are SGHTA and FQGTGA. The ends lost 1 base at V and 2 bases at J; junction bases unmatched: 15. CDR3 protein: CASSLSPRGDPLLTDTQYF. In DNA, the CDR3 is TGTGCCAGCAGCTTAAGTCCCCGGGGGGACCCACTCCTCACAGATACGCAGTATTTT.

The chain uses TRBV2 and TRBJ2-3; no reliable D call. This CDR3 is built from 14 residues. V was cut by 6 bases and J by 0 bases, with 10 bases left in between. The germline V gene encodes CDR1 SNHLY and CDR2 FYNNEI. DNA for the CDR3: TGTGCCAGCAGCCCCATCATAAGCACAGATACGCAGTATTTT. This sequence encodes CASSPIISTDTQYF. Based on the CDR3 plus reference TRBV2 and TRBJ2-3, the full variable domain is EPEVTQTPSHQVTQMGQEVILRCVPISNHLYFYWYRQILGQKVEFLVSFYNNEISEKSEIFDDQFSVERPDGSNFTLKIRSTKLEDSAMYFCASSPIISTDTQYFGPGTRLTVL.

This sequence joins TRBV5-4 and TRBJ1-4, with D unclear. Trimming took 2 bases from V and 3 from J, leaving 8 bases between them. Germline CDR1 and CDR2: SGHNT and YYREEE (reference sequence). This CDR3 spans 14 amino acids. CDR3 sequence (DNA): TGTGCCAGCAGCTTTCCAGGTCCTAATGAAAAACTGTTTTTT. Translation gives CASSFPGPNEKLFF.

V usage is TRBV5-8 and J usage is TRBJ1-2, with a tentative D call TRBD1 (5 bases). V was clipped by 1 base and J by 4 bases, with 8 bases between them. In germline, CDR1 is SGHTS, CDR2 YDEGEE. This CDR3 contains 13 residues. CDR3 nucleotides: TGTGCCAGCAGCTTGTCTGGGACCTATGGCTACACCTTC. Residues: CASSLSGTYGYTF.

The CDR3 DNA follows: TGTGCCAGCAGTTACTCACACCCTAACTATGGCTACACCTTC. Protein sequence: CASSYSHPNYGYTF. The rearrangement joins TRBV6-5 to TRBJ1-2; no firm D call. The CDR3 consists of 14 residues. V lost 0 bases to trimming and J lost 0 bases, with 5 bases between them. Germline-derived CDR1 and CDR2 are MNHEY and SVGAGI.

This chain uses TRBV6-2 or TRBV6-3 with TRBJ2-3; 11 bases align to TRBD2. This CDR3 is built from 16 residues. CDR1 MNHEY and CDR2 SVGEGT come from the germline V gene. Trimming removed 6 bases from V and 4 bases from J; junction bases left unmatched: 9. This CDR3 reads CASSPFLGLAADTQYF. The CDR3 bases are TGTGCCAGCAGCCCTTTCCTGGGACTAGCGGCAGATACGCAGTATTTT.

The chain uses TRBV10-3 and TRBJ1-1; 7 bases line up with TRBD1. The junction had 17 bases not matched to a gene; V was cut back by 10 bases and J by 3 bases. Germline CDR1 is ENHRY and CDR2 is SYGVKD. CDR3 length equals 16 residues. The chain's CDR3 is CATKRTTGTDDTEAFF. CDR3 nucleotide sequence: TGTGCCACAAAACGTACTACCGGGACAGACGACACTGAAGCTTTCTTT.

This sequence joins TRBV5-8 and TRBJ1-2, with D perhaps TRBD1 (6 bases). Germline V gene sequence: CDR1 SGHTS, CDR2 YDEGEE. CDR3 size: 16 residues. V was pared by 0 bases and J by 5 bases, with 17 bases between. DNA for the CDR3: TGTGCCAGCAGCTTGGGGCAGGGGACGGTTGGTTATGGCTACACCTTC. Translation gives CASSLGQGTVGYGYTF.

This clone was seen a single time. Here the CDR3 reads CASSLVGVWEQYF. CDR3 bases: TGTGCCAGCAGCTTAGTCGGGGTATGGGAGCAGTACTTC. The chain carries TRBV7-9 and TRBJ2-7; D might be TRBD2 (5 bases). The CDR3 consists of 13 residues. Germline assignment: CDR1 SEHNR and CDR2 FQNEAQ (reference sequence). V lost 1 base to trimming and J lost 7 bases, with 11 bases between them.